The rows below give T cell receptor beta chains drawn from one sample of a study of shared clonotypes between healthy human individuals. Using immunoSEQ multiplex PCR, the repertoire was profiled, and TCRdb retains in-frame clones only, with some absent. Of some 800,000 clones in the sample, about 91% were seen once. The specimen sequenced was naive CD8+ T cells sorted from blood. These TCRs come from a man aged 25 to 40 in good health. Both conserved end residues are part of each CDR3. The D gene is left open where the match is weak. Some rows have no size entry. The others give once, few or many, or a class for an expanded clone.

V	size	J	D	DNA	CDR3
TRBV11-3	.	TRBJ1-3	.	TGTGCCAGCAGCTTAGGACGGGGGAACTCTGGAAACACCATATATTTT	CASSLGRGNSGNTIYF
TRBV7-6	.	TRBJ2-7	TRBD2	TGTGCCAGCAGCCCTAGCGGGAGCTACGAGCAGTACTTC	CASSPSGSYEQYF
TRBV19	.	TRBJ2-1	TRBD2	TGTGCCAGTAGTCGGCTAGCGGGAGGGCAAGGGAATGAGCAGTTCTTC	CASSRLAGGQGNEQFF
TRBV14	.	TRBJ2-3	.	TGTGCCAGCAGCCAAGAAGGGTCTTGGTGGACGCAGTATTTT	CASSQEGSWWTQYF
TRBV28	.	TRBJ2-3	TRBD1	TGTGCCAGCACCCCAGGGGGACAGGGAACAGATACGCAGTATTTT	CASTPGGQGTDTQYF
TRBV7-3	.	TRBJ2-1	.	TGTGCCAGCAGCCCCATCTTAAGTCATGAGCAGTTCTTC	CASSPILSHEQFF
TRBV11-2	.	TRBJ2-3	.	TGTGCCAGCAGCCCCGGTGACTTCCCCACAGATACGCAGTATTTT	CASSPGDFPTDTQYF
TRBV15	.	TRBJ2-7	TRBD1	TGTGCCACCAGCAGAGACCGAGGGACAGTCTCCTACGAGCAGTACTTC	CATSRDRGTVSYEQYF
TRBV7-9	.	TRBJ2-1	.	TGTGCCAGCAGCTTAGTGGATGAGCAGTTCTTC	CASSLVDEQFF
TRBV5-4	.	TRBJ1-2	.	TGTGCCAGCACCCCAAGAGGGTCTAACTATGGCTACACCTTC	CASTPRGSNYGYTF
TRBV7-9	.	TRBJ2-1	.	TGTGCCAGCAGCGAGTACAATGAGCAGTTCTTC	CASSEYNEQFF
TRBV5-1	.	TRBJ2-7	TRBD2	TGCGCCAGCAGCGAGACAGCTACCGGGACTAGCGGGATCTACGAGCAGTACTTC	CASSETATGTSGIYEQYF
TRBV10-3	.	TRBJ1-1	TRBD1	TGTGCCATCAGTTTACAGGGGGCAGACACTGAAGCTTTCTTT	CAISLQGADTEAFF
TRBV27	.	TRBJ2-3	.	TGTGCCAGCAGTTTGAAGGGCAGGGCGGGAGATACGCAGTATTTT	CASSLKGRAGDTQYF
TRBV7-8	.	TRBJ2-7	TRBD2	TGTGCCACTAGCGGGACAGACTTAACTCTTCCCCGGCGGTACTTC	CATSGTDLTLPRRYF
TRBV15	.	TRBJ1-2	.	TGTGCCACCAGCAGAGATTATGACAGGAAAAACTATGGCTACACCTTC	CATSRDYDRKNYGYTF
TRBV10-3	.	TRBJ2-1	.	TGTGCCATCAGTGAGTCTTCCGGGACACCCGAATACAATGAGCAGTTCTTC	CAISESSGTPEYNEQFF
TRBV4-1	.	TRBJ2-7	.	TGCGCCAGCAGCCAGTCGGGCGAGCAGTACTTC	CASSQSGEQYF
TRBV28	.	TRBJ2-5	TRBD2	TGTGCCAGCAGTTTAGCCGTTTCTAGCGGGATCGAGACCCAGTACTTC	CASSLAVSSGIETQYF
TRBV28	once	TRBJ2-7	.	TGTGCCAGCAGTCCGGACAGATACGAGCAGTACTTC	CASSPDRYEQYF
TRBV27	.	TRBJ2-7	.	TGTGCCAGCAGTGTGGGTGGGGGCGGCTCCTACGAGCAGTACTTC	CASSVGGGGSYEQYF
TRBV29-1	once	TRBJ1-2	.	TGCAGCGTTAAAGCTCATGGTGGCTACACCTTC	CSVKAHGGYTF
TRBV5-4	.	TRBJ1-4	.	TGTGCCAGCAGCTTGGGTGAAAAACTGTTTTTT	CASSLGEKLFF
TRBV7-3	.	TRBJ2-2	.	TGTGCCAGCAGCTTATCGGGGAACACCGGGGAGCTGTTTTTT	CASSLSGNTGELFF
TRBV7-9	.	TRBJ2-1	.	TGTGCCAGCAGCTCCCCCAGTGGGGAGAGACTATACAATGAGCAGTTCTTC	CASSSPSGERLYNEQFF
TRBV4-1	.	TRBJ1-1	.	TGCGCCAGCAGCCAAGTTCTGGGCAGGGACACTGAAGCTTTCTTT	CASSQVLGRDTEAFF
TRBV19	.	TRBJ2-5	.	TGTGCCAGTGGCCAAGCAACCTTGGAGACCCAGTACTTC	CASGQATLETQYF
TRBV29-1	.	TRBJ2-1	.	TGCAGCGTTGAAGATAGGGGAGGGGGGCCATCTAACAATGAGCAGTTCTTC	CSVEDRGGGPSNNEQFF
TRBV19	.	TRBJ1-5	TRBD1	TGTGCCAGTAATGAAGGGACAGGAGGGAATCAGCCCCAGCATTTT	CASNEGTGGNQPQHF
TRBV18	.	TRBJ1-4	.	TGTGCCAGCTCACCACGTCCGATTGCAACTAATGAAAAACTGTTTTTT	CASSPRPIATNEKLFF
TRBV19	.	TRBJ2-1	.	TGTGCCAGTAGTGGGGCGGGGGACAGACTCTACAATGAGCAGTTCTTC	CASSGAGDRLYNEQFF
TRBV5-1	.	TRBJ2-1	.	TGCGCCAGCAGCCGGACCCTTACTCATGAGCAGTTCTTC	CASSRTLTHEQFF
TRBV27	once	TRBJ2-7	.	TGTGCCAGCAGTGGAAATAACCCCTACGAGCAGTACTTC	CASSGNNPYEQYF
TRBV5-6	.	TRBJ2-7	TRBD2	TGTGCCAGCAGCTCTCCGGGACTAGCGGTACCCGAGCAGTACTTC	CASSSPGLAVPEQYF
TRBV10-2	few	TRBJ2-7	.	TGCGCCAGCAGTGAGGGGTACGAGCAGTACTTC	CASSEGYEQYF
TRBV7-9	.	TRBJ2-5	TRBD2	TGTGCCAGCAGACACGGACTAGCGGGAGAGGAGACCCAGTACTTC	CASRHGLAGEETQYF
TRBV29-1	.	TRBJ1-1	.	TGCAGCGCACAACCGGGTTCCCAGAACACTGAAGCTTTCTTT	CSAQPGSQNTEAFF
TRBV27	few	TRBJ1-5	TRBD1	TGTGCCAGCAGTCCGCTCTGGGACAGCAGCAATCAGCCCCAGCATTTT	CASSPLWDSSNQPQHF
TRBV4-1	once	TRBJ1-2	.	TGCGCCAGCAGCCAGACGGGGGATCCAACGCATGGCTACACCTTC	CASSQTGDPTHGYTF
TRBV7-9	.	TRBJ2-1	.	TGTGCCAGCAGCTTCCCCGTAGGTGTAGAGGGTCTAACTGACGAGCAGTTCTTC	CASSFPVGVEGLTDEQFF
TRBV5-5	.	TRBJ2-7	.	TGTGCCAGCAGCTTGGTTTCCGGGGAGGAAGCGTACGAGCAGTACTTC	CASSLVSGEEAYEQYF
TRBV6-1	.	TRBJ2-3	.	TGTGCCAGCAGTGAACCTTTGGACGGATTCACAGATACGCAGTATTTT	CASSEPLDGFTDTQYF
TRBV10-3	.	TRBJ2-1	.	TGTGCCATCGGCGACAGGGGGCAGTTAGCGGGAGAACAGTTCTTC	CAIGDRGQLAGEQFF
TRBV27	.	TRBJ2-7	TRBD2	TGTGCCAGCAGTACTTCCCTTCTAGCGGTACCTTACGAGCAGTACTTC	CASSTSLLAVPYEQYF
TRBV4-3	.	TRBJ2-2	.	TGCGCCAGCAGACAGGGCTGGCCGAACACCGGGGAGCTGTTTTTT	CASRQGWPNTGELFF
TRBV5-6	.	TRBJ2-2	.	TGTGCCAGCAGCTTGGGCGGCTCCTCCGGGGAGCTGTTTTTT	CASSLGGSSGELFF
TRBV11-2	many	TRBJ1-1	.	TGCGCCAGCAGCCCCCAACGGAACACTGAAGCTTTCTTT	CASSPQRNTEAFF